This entry lists 10 T cell receptor beta chains sequenced from one sample in a study of T-cell memory formation after mild COVID-19. MiXCR, applied by TCRdb to the 5' RACE reads, yields one record per CDR3 protein. The sample carries fewer than 700,000 distinct CDR3 sequences, about a fifth recorded once. The sample comprised PBMCs or a T cell subset sorted from them (not recorded which). These receptor sequences come from an adult woman who had mild COVID-19 (a few samples of this study predate the infection). Cell type and time point are not known.

A few counts support this clonotype. The V gene is TRBV25-1, the J gene TRBJ2-7; TRBD1 or TRBD2 may be the D gene (5 bases each). CDR1 is MGHDK, CDR2 SYGVNS, per germline. This CDR3 contains 16 residues. Trimming cost V 1 base and J 4 bases, with 17 bases left between them. CDR3 residues: CASSELEGRGTYEQYF. CDR3 in DNA: TGTGCCAGCAGTGAATTAGAGGGGCGAGGGACGTACGAGCAGTACTTC.

This chain joins TRBV19 and TRBJ2-1; no clear D gene. Germline values: CDR1 LNHDA, CDR2 SQIVND (reference sequence). The CDR3 totals 11 residues. V was trimmed by 6 bases and J by 7 bases, leaving 7 bases between them. The CDR3 is CASRTGNEQFF. The CDR3 DNA reads TGTGCCAGTAGGACCGGAAATGAGCAGTTCTTC.

This sequence joins TRBV7-2 and TRBJ2-1, with D perhaps matching TRBD1 (6 bases). This CDR3 comprises 14 residues. Germline assignment: CDR1 SGHTA and CDR2 FQGNSA. Trimming took 7 bases from V and 4 from J, leaving 14 bases between them. CDR3 bases: TGTGCCAGCACGGACGGGACACCTTACAATGAGCAGTTCTTC. Residues: CASTDGTPYNEQFF.

The chain links TRBV3-1 to TRBJ2-6; D is unresolved. Deletions cut 0 bases from V and 1 base from J, with 7 bases between. Germline V gives CDR1 LGHDT, CDR2 YNNKEL (reference sequence). The CDR3 is 16 residues long. The CDR3 region has the DNA TGTGCCAGCAGCCAAGAATTGCGGTCTGGGGCCAACGTCCTGACTTTC. Protein: CASSQELRSGANVLTF.

This clonotype was seen only a few times. V and J are TRBV4-1 and TRBJ1-1; 8 bases are shared with TRBD1. The CDR3 consists of 16 residues. CDR1 is MGHRA and CDR2 is YSYEKL in the germline V gene. The V and J ends lost 0 bases and 6 bases, in that order; junction bases with no gene match: 9. This CDR3 is CASSQDQRQGAAEAFF. The DNA of the CDR3 is TGCGCCAGCAGCCAAGATCAACGCCAGGGGGCAGCTGAAGCTTTCTTT.

This clonotype has just a few counts. The rearrangement joins TRBV7-9 to TRBJ2-3; 7 bases agree with TRBD2. The J segment lost 6 bases and the V segment lost 6 bases, leaving 12 bases of the junction unmatched. The CDR3 totals 15 residues. Germline V CDR1 and CDR2: SEHNR, FQNEAQ (reference sequence). As DNA, the CDR3 is TGTGCCAGCAGACCCCGGAGCGGGATGGGGGATACGCAGTATTTT. It specifies CASRPRSGMGDTQYF.

The chain links TRBV5-1 to TRBJ1-1; 10 bases line up with TRBD1. With 4 bases clipped from V and 4 bases from J, the junction kept 10 bases outside the gene matches. The CDR3 spans 16 residues. CDR1 and CDR2 from the germline V gene are SGHRS and YFSETQ. The chain's CDR3 is CASSEGTGERGTEAFF. CDR3 DNA sequence: TGCGCCAGCAGCGAGGGGACAGGGGAGAGGGGCACTGAAGCTTTCTTT.

This clonotype was detected only a few times. J is TRBJ2-1 and V is TRBV24-1; D is uncertain. This CDR3 region has 16 residues. V lost 4 bases, J lost 0 bases, and 12 bases lay in between. Germline lookup yields CDR1 KGHDR and CDR2 SFDVKD. CDR3 in DNA: TGTGCCACCAGTGACCTCGATAGTAGCTCCTACAATGAGCAGTTCTTC. It is translated as CATSDLDSSSYNEQFF.

This clonotype has just a few counts. The chain links TRBV5-6 to TRBJ1-1, with D possibly TRBD1 on 5 matching bases. Germline V gene data show CDR1 as SGHDT and CDR2 as YYEEEE. The germline V and J ends were trimmed by 4 bases and 5 bases, with 21 bases remaining between them. The CDR3 spans 16 residues. As DNA, the CDR3 is TGTGCCAGCAGCCCCTACGGGGGGGTAGGTGAAACTGAAGCTTTCTTT. Protein sequence: CASSPYGGVGETEAFF.

This clonotype has more than one count but fewer than ten. This CDR3 reads CSAHVNEKLFF. The CDR3 bases are TGCAGTGCTCACGTTAATGAAAAACTGTTTTTT. V gene TRBV20-1 combines with J gene TRBJ1-4; no firm D call. The ends were cut back, 5 bases at V and 4 bases at J, with 5 bases in the middle. Germline values: CDR1 DFQATT, CDR2 SNEGSKA (reference sequence). CDR3 length: 11 residues.